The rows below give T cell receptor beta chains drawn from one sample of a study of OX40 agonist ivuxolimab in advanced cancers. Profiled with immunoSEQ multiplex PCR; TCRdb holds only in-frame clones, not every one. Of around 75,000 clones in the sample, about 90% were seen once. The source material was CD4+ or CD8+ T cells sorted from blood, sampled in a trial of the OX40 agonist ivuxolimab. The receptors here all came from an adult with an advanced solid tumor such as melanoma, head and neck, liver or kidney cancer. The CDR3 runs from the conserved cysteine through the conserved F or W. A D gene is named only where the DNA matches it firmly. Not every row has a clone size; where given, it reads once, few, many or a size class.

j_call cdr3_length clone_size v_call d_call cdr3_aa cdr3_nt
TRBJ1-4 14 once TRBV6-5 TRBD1 CASRPTGDHEKLFF TGTGCCAGCAGGCCGACAGGGGATCATGAAAAACTGTTTTTT
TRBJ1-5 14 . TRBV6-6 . CASQREGSNQPQHF TGTGCCAGTCAGAGAGAGGGGAGCAATCAGCCCCAGCATTTT
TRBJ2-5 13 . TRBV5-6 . CASSLGLWETQYF TGTGCCAGCAGCTTGGGGCTGTGGGAGACCCAGTACTTC
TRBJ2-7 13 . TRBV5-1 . CASSFRQSYEQYF TGCGCCAGCAGCTTTAGGCAGAGCTACGAGCAGTACTTC
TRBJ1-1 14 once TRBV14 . CASSPVDTNTEAFF TGTGCCAGCAGCCCGGTAGACACTAACACTGAAGCTTTCTTT
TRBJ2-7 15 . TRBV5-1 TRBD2 CASSLGTSGVQEQYF TGCGCCAGCAGCCTCGGGACTAGCGGGGTTCAAGAGCAGTACTTC
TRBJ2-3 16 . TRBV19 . CASTPSAGQYIDTQYF TGTGCCAGCACGCCCAGCGCAGGGCAGTACATCGATACGCAGTATTTT
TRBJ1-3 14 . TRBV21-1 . CASSKAPRWDTIYF TGTGCCAGCAGCAAAGCACCGAGGTGGGACACCATATATTTT
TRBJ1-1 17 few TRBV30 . CAWSVPGANGWGTEAFF TGTGCCTGGAGTGTTCCGGGGGCAAATGGGTGGGGTACTGAAGCTTTCTTT
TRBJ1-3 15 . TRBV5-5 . CASSRGPADGNTIYF TGTGCCAGCAGCCGGGGCCCGGCGGATGGAAACACCATATATTTT
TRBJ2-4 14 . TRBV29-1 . CSVEDVRVRNIQYF TGCAGCGTTGAGGATGTGCGGGTTAGGAACATTCAGTACTTC
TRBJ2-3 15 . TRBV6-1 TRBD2 CASPTSVSSTDTQYF TGTGCCAGCCCCACTAGCGTATCTAGCACAGATACGCAGTATTTT
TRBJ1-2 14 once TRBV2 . CASSRTGQDYGYTF TGTGCCAGCAGTCGCACAGGGCAGGACTATGGCTACACCTTC
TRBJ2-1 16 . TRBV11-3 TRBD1 CASSSRQGDGYNEQFF TGTGCCAGCAGCTCTCGACAGGGGGATGGCTACAATGAGCAGTTCTTC
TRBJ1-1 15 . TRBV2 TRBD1 CASSEDRGRGTEAFF TGTGCCAGCAGTGAAGATAGGGGGCGAGGAACTGAAGCTTTCTTT
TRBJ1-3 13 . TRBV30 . CAWGSFSGNTIYF TGTGCCTGGGGGTCTTTCTCTGGAAACACCATATATTTT
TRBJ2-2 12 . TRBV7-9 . CASSLKVWELFF TGTGCCAGCAGCTTAAAAGTATGGGAGCTGTTTTTT
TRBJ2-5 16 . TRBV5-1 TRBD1 CASSLMGQGLTETQYF TGCGCCAGCAGCTTGATGGGACAGGGTCTAACAGAGACCCAGTACTTC
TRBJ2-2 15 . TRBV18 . CASSPPIINTGELFF TGTGCCAGCTCACCACCGATCATTAACACCGGGGAGCTGTTTTTT
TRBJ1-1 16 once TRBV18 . CASSLKRTTSNTEAFF TGTGCCAGCTCCCTTAAACGGACAACTTCGAACACTGAAGCTTTCTTT
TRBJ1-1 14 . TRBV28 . CASSLRGRNTEAFF TGTGCCAGCAGTTTACGTGGCAGGAACACTGAAGCTTTCTTT
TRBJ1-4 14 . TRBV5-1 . CASSLLSSNEKLFF TGCGCCAGCAGCTTGCTAAGTTCTAATGAAAAACTGTTTTTT
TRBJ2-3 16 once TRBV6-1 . CASSDVVAVPPLAQYF TGTGCCAGCAGTGACGTTGTTGCTGTGCCCCCCCTCGCGCAGTATTTT
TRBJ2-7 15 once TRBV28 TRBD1 CASSSPGQGGNEQYF TGTGCCAGCAGTTCACCGGGACAGGGGGGCAACGAGCAGTACTTC
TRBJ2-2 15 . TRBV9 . CASSPRTENTGELFF TGTGCCAGCAGCCCTAGGACAGAGAACACCGGGGAGCTGTTTTTT
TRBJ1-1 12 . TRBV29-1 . CSALKGVTEAFF TGCAGCGCCCTGAAGGGGGTAACTGAAGCTTTCTTT
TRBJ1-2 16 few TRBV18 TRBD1 CASSPPGQGTNYGYTF TGTGCCAGCTCACCGCCGGGACAGGGTACAAACTATGGCTACACCTTC
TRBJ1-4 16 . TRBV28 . CASSFGPSATNEKLFF TGTGCCAGCAGTTTTGGGCCCTCTGCAACTAATGAAAAACTGTTTTTT
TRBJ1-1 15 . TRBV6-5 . CASSYRAGVGTEAFF TGTGCCAGCAGTTACCGGGCAGGGGTGGGCACTGAAGCTTTCTTT
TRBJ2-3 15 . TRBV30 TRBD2 CAWSALAGSTDTQYF TGTGCCTGGAGTGCCCTAGCGGGGAGCACAGATACGCAGTATTTT
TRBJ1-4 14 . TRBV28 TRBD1 CASSPQGAAEKLFF TGTGCCAGCAGCCCACAGGGGGCTGCTGAAAAACTGTTTTTT
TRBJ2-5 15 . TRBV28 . CASTGGARIQETQYF TGTGCCAGCACCGGAGGCGCTAGGATCCAAGAGACCCAGTACTTC
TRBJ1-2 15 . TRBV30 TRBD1 CAWTPSDREGHGYTF TGTGCCTGGACTCCTTCGGACAGGGAAGGCCATGGCTACACCTTC
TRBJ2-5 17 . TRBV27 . CASSPVVWSGLRETQYF TGTGCCAGCAGTCCGGTGGTTTGGAGCGGGCTTAGGGAGACCCAGTACTTC
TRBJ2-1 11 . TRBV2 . CASSERVGLFF TGTGCCAGCAGTGAAAGGGTGGGACTGTTCTTC
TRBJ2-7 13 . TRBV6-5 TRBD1 CASSRGQGDEQYF TGTGCCAGCAGCCGAGGACAGGGCGACGAGCAGTACTTC
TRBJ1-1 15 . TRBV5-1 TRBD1 CASSNRQGWDTEAFF TGCGCCAGCAGCAACCGACAGGGGTGGGACACTGAAGCTTTCTTT
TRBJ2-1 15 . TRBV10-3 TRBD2 CAISESLAGAYEQFF TGTGCCATCAGTGAGTCGCTAGCGGGAGCTTATGAGCAGTTCTTC
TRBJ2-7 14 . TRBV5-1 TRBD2 CASSLDSGGNEQYF TGCGCCAGCAGCTTGGATTCGGGGGGAAACGAGCAGTACTTC
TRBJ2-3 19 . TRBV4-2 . CASSLSSVTRSRSPDTQYF TGTGCCAGCAGTCTTTCTAGCGTCACCCGCTCGAGGTCCCCAGATACGCAGTATTTT
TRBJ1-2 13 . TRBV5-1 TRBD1 CASSQSTGDGYTF TGCGCCAGCAGCCAATCGACAGGGGATGGCTACACCTTC
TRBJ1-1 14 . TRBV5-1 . CASSPGTFGTEAFF TGCGCCAGCAGCCCGGGGACCTTCGGCACTGAAGCTTTCTTT
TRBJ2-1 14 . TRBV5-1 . CASSIGGVYNEQFF TGCGCCAGCAGCATAGGGGGAGTGTACAATGAGCAGTTCTTC
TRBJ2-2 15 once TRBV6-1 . CASSVRQGNTGELFF TGTGCCAGCAGTGTTCGGCAGGGGAACACCGGGGAGCTGTTTTTT
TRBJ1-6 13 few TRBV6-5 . CATQRDLNSPLHF TGTGCCACCCAACGGGACCTCAATTCACCCCTCCACTTT